These T cell receptor beta chains were read from a single sample in a study of cytomegalovirus exposure and HLA in healthy donors. Repertoires were generated with immunoSEQ multiplex PCR, while TCRdb's copy carries only in-frame clones and drops some. The data show roughly 43,000 clones, and the top ten clones hold about 1.1%. Sequencing was done on a sample of PBMCs. The receptor set was obtained from a woman in her forties in good health and CMV-seronegative. Both conserved end residues are part of each CDR3. Each record gives: V gene, CDR3 length, D gene, J gene, CDR3 protein, CDR3 DNA. D genes are given only for firm matches.

TRBV5-6	15	TRBD1	TRBJ1-1	CASSFLGQGNPEAFF	TGTGCCAGCAGCTTCCTTGGACAGGGGAACCCTGAAGCTTTCTTT
TRBV5-8	14	NA	TRBJ2-3	CASSWDKNADTQYF	TGTGCCAGCAGCTGGGACAAGAACGCAGATACGCAGTATTTT
TRBV10-2	13	NA	TRBJ1-2	CASSDSRAGGYTF	TGCGCCAGCAGTGACAGCAGGGCTGGCGGCTACACCTTC
TRBV6-6	13	TRBD1	TRBJ2-1	CASTRDRVQEQFF	TGTGCCAGCACCCGGGACAGGGTCCAGGAGCAGTTCTTC
TRBV9	16	TRBD1	TRBJ2-7	CASSEGRDREVYEQYF	TGTGCCAGCAGCGAGGGACGGGACAGGGAAGTATACGAGCAGTACTTC
TRBV9	14	NA	TRBJ1-1	CASSETGLNTEAFF	TGTGCCAGCAGCGAGACAGGTTTGAACACTGAAGCTTTCTTT
TRBV29-1	18	NA	TRBJ2-5	CSVVGTGYSAGGIETQYF	TGCAGCGTTGTTGGGACAGGGTATTCAGCGGGAGGCATAGAGACCCAGTACTTC
TRBV5-1	14	NA	TRBJ2-2	CASSLVTNTGELFF	TGCGCCAGCAGCTTGGTCACGAACACCGGGGAGCTGTTTTTT
TRBV18	15	TRBD1	TRBJ2-3	CASSSGQASTDTQYF	TGTGCCAGCTCCTCGGGACAGGCTAGCACAGATACGCAGTATTTT
TRBV30	15	TRBD1	TRBJ1-4	CAWSVGTGGAEKLFF	TGTGCCTGGAGTGTAGGGACAGGGGGCGCAGAAAAACTGTTTTTT
TRBV19	14	NA	TRBJ1-5	CASSKANSNQPQHF	TGTGCCAGTAGTAAAGCGAATAGCAATCAGCCCCAGCATTTT
TRBV28	19	TRBD2	TRBJ2-7	CASSFLIPGLAGGTYEQYF	TGTGCCAGCAGTTTCCTGATTCCGGGACTAGCGGGAGGGACCTACGAGCAGTACTTC
TRBV28	14	NA	TRBJ1-1	CASSLIPGSTEAFF	TGTGCCAGCAGTTTAATTCCCGGGTCAACTGAAGCTTTCTTT
TRBV29-1	13	TRBD1	TRBJ1-1	CSAGQGLATEAFF	TGCAGCGCGGGACAGGGTCTCGCGACTGAAGCTTTCTTT
TRBV15	13	NA	TRBJ1-2	CATSRDINYGYTF	TGTGCCACCAGCAGGGACATTAACTATGGCTACACCTTC
TRBV10-3	12	NA	TRBJ2-7	CAISGGSYEQYF	TGTGCCATCAGCGGAGGATCCTACGAGCAGTACTTC
TRBV11-3	12	NA	TRBJ2-7	CASSGRDYEQYF	TGTGCCAGCAGCGGGCGTGACTACGAGCAGTACTTC
TRBV6-1	14	NA	TRBJ1-1	CASHYQGFGTEAFF	TGTGCCAGCCACTACCAGGGGTTTGGCACTGAAGCTTTCTTT
TRBV18	16	TRBD1	TRBJ2-2	CASSALQGAQAGELFF	TGTGCCAGCTCTGCGCTGCAGGGGGCGCAGGCCGGGGAGCTGTTTTTT
TRBV28	13	NA	TRBJ2-1	CASSLTGRSEQFF	TGTGCCAGCAGTTTGACGGGTCGGAGTGAGCAGTTCTTC
TRBV5-5	14	TRBD1	TRBJ2-7	CASSLQTGAGEQYF	TGTGCCAGCAGCTTACAGACAGGGGCCGGCGAGCAGTACTTC
TRBV11-2	13	NA	TRBJ2-7	CASSFALGHEQYF	TGTGCCAGCAGCTTCGCCCTAGGTCACGAGCAGTACTTC
TRBV11-2	16	NA	TRBJ2-3	CASSLVVLSYTDTQYF	TGTGCCAGCAGCTTAGTAGTCTTGAGTTACACAGATACGCAGTATTTT
TRBV4-3	16	TRBD1	TRBJ2-2	CASSQDTGGITGELFF	TGCGCCAGCAGCCAAGATACAGGGGGTATCACCGGGGAGCTGTTTTTT
TRBV6-5	15	TRBD2	TRBJ2-3	CASSLAGGITDTQYF	TGTGCCAGCAGTCTAGCGGGAGGGATCACAGATACGCAGTATTTT
TRBV30	13	NA	TRBJ1-5	CAWSDLGNQPQHF	TGTGCCTGGAGTGATCTAGGCAATCAGCCCCAGCATTTT
TRBV4-3	16	NA	TRBJ1-4	CASSQEGSGSVEKLFF	TGCGCCAGCAGCCAAGAAGGTTCAGGGTCCGTTGAAAAACTGTTTTTT
TRBV6-5	15	NA	TRBJ1-2	CASSLSTGANYGYTF	TGTGCCAGCAGCTTATCGACAGGAGCTAACTATGGCTACACCTTC
TRBV6-5	16	TRBD1	TRBJ1-5	CASSWDRGHSNQPQHF	TGTGCCAGCAGTTGGGACAGGGGCCATAGCAATCAGCCCCAGCATTTT
TRBV30	15	TRBD2	TRBJ2-3	CAGWTSGTRIDTQYF	TGTGCCGGGTGGACTAGCGGGACCCGCATAGATACGCAGTATTTT
TRBV7-9	14	TRBD1	TRBJ2-1	CASSLSDRVDEQFF	TGTGCCAGCAGCTTATCGGACAGGGTGGATGAGCAGTTCTTC
TRBV15	13	NA	TRBJ2-5	CATSNSGGETQYF	TGTGCCACCAGTAACAGTGGGGGGGAGACCCAGTACTTC
TRBV7-8	15	NA	TRBJ1-1	CASSPAGTMNTEAFF	TGTGCCAGCAGCCCCGCCGGGACAATGAACACTGAAGCTTTCTTT
TRBV6-6	13	TRBD1	TRBJ1-2	CASSYTGGYGYTF	TGTGCCAGCAGTTATACAGGGGGCTATGGCTACACCTTC
TRBV6-9	18	TRBD2	TRBJ2-2	CASSYPVSGRYPTGELFF	TGTGCCAGCAGTTATCCCGTAAGCGGGAGGTATCCCACCGGGGAGCTGTTTTTT
TRBV4-2	16	NA	TRBJ1-1	CASSQDRVRVNTEAFF	TGTGCCAGCAGCCAAGACAGGGTCCGAGTGAACACTGAAGCTTTCTTT
TRBV18	17	TRBD1	TRBJ2-7	CASSLKTPGQGSYEQYF	TGTGCCAGCTCACTGAAAACCCCGGGACAGGGCTCCTACGAGCAGTACTTC
TRBV7-9	12	TRBD2	TRBJ2-5	CASKDSGLASNF	TGTGCCAGCAAAGACTCGGGACTAGCATCTAACTTC
TRBV9	14	TRBD1	TRBJ2-1	CASSLWDRRGEQFF	TGTGCCAGCAGCCTTTGGGACAGGCGGGGTGAGCAGTTCTTC
TRBV4-2	18	TRBD2	TRBJ2-6	CASSQEPSGSSGANVLTF	TGTGCCAGCAGCCAAGAACCTAGCGGGAGCTCTGGGGCCAACGTCCTGACTTTC
TRBV6-5	14	TRBD1	TRBJ1-2	CASSPQGGSSGYTF	TGTGCCAGCAGTCCACAGGGGGGATCGAGTGGCTACACCTTC
TRBV5-4	11	NA	TRBJ1-2	CASSLGREVTF	TGTGCCAGCAGCTTGGGCAGGGAGGTTACCTTC
TRBV15	15	NA	TRBJ2-6	CATSRAGTGANVLTF	TGTGCCACCAGCAGAGCGGGGACTGGGGCCAACGTCCTGACTTTC
TRBV14	18	TRBD1	TRBJ1-4	CASSQEGQGAPFTEKLFF	TGTGCCAGCAGCCAAGAGGGGCAGGGGGCCCCGTTTACGGAAAAACTGTTTTTT
TRBV6-5	15	TRBD1	TRBJ1-1	CASSFTGTAPQEAFF	TGTGCCAGCAGTTTTACCGGGACAGCGCCACAAGAAGCTTTCTTT
TRBV7-9	15	NA	TRBJ2-2	CASSLASGFTGELFF	TGTGCCAGCAGCTTAGCGAGCGGCTTCACCGGGGAGCTGTTTTTT
TRBV5-4	13	NA	TRBJ2-7	CASSQESPHEQYF	TGTGCCAGCAGCCAAGAGTCCCCACACGAGCAGTACTTC
TRBV11-2	13	TRBD1	TRBJ2-7	CASSRDRPYEQYF	TGTGCCAGCAGCCGGGACAGGCCCTACGAGCAGTACTTC
TRBV28	12	NA	TRBJ1-5	CASSPVNQPQHF	TGTGCCAGCAGTCCGGTGAATCAGCCCCAGCATTTT
TRBV4-3	15	TRBD2	TRBJ2-5	CASSQEGGSKETQYF	TGCGCCAGCAGCCAAGAGGGGGGGTCCAAAGAGACCCAGTACTTC
TRBV6-1	11	NA	TRBJ2-7	CASILDYEQYF	TGTGCCAGCATTCTAGACTACGAGCAGTACTTC